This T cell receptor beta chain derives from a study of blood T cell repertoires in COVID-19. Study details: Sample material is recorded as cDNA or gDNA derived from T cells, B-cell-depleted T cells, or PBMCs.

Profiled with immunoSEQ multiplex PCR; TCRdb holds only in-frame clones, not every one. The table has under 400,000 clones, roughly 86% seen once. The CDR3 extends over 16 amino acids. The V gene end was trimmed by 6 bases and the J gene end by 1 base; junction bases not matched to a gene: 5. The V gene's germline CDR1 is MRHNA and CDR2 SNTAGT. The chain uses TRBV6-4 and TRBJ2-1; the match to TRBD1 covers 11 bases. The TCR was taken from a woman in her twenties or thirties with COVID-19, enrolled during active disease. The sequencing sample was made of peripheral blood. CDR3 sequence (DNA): TGTGCCAGCAGCCTTGGGACAGGGGGATCCTACAATGAGCAGTTCTTC. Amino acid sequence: CASSLGTGGSYNEQFF.